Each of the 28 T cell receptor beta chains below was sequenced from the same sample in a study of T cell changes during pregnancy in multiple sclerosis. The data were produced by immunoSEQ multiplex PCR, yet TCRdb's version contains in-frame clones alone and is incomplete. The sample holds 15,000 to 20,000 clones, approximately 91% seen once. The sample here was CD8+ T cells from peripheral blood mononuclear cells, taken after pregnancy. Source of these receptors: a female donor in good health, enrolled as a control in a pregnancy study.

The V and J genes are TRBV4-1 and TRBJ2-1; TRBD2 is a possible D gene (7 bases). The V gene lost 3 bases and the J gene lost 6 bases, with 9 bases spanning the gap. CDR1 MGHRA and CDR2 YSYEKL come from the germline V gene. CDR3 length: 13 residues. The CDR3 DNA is TGCGCCAGCAGCCATAGGGGGGGCAATGAGCAGTTCTTC. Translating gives CASSHRGGNEQFF.

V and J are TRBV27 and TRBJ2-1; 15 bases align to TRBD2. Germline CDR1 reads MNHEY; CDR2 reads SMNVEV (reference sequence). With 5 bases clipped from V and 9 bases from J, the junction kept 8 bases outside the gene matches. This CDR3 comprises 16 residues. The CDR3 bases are TGTGCCAGCAGTCTAGGACTAGCGGGGGGGCCAGGTGAGCAGTTCTTC. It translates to CASSLGLAGGPGEQFF.

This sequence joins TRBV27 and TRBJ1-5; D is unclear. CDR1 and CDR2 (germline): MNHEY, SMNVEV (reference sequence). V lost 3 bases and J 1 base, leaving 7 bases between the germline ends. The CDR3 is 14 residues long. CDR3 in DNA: TGTGCCAGCAGTTTGACTGGAAGCAATCAGCCCCAGCATTTT. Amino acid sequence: CASSLTGSNQPQHF.

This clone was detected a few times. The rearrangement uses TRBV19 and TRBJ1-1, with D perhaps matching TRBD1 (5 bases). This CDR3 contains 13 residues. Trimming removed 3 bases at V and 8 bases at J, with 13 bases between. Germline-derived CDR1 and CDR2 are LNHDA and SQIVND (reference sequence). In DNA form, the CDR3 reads TGTGCCAGTAGTATCATGGAGGGGCCCGAAGCTTTCTTT. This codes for CASSIMEGPEAFF. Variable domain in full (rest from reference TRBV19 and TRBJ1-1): DGGITQSPKYLFRKEGQNVTLSCEQNLNHDAMYWYRQDPGQGLRLIYYSQIVNDFQKGDIAEGYSVSREKKESFPLTVTSAQKNPTAFYLCASSIMEGPEAFFGQGTRLTVV.

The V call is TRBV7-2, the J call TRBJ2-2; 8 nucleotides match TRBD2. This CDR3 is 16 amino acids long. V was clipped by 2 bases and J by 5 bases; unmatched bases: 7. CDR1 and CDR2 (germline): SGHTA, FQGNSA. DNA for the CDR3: TGTGCCAGCAGCTTAAGGGCGGGAGGTCGGACCGGGGAGCTGTTTTTT. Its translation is CASSLRAGGRTGELFF. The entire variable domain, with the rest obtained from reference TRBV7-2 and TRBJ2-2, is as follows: GAGVSQSPSNKVTEKGKDVELRCDPISGHTALYWYRQSLGQGLEFLIYFQGNSAPDKSGLPSDRFSAERTGGSVSTLTIQRTQQEDSAVYLCASSLRAGGRTGELFFGEGSRLTVL.

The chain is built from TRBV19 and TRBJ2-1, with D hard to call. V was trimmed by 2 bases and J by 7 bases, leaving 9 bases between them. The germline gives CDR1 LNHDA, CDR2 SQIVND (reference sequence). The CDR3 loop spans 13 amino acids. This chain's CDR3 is CASSISSLNEQFF. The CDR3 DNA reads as TGTGCCAGTAGTATATCCAGTCTGAATGAGCAGTTCTTC. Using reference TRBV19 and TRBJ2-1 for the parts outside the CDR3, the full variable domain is DGGITQSPKYLFRKEGQNVTLSCEQNLNHDAMYWYRQDPGQGLRLIYYSQIVNDFQKGDIAEGYSVSREKKESFPLTVTSAQKNPTAFYLCASSISSLNEQFFGPGTRLTVL.

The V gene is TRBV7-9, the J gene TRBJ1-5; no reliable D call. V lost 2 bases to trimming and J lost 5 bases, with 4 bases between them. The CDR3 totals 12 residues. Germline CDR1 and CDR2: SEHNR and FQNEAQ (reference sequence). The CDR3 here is CASSLPYQPQHF. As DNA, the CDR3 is TGTGCCAGCAGCTTACCCTATCAGCCCCAGCATTTT. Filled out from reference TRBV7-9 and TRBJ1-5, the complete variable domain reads DTGVSQNPRHKITKRGQNVTFRCDPISEHNRLYWYRQTLGQGPEFLTYFQNEAQLEKSRLLSDRFSAERPKGSFSTLEIQRTEQGDSAMYLCASSLPYQPQHFGDGTRLSIL.

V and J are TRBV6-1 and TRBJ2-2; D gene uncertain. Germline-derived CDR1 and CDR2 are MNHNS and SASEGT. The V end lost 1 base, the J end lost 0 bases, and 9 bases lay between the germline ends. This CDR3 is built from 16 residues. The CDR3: CASSEGDTPNTGELFF. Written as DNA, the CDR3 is TGTGCCAGCAGTGAAGGCGACACCCCGAACACCGGGGAGCTGTTTTTT.

This chain's CDR3 is CASSTRTGGKDTQYF. The CDR3 coding sequence is TGTGCCAGCAGCACACGGACTGGGGGGAAAGATACGCAGTATTTT. This chain uses TRBV9 with TRBJ2-3; D is possibly TRBD2 (6 bases). This CDR3 contains 15 residues. Between the trimmed V and J ends, which lost 4 bases and 5 bases, there was a span of 17 bases. CDR1 is SGDLS, CDR2 YYNGEE, per germline. The full variable domain, rest sourced from reference TRBV9 and TRBJ2-3, is DSGVTQTPKHLITATGQRVTLRCSPRSGDLSVYWYQQSLDQGLQFLIQYYNGEERAKGNILERFSAQQFPDLHSELNLSSLELGDSALYFCASSTRTGGKDTQYFGPGTRLTVL.

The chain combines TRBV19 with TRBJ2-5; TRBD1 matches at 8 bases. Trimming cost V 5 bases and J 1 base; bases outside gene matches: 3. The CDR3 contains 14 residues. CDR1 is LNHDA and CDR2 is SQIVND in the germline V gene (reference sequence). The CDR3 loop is CASSPDRVQETQYF. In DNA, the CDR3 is TGTGCCAGTAGTCCGGACAGGGTCCAAGAGACCCAGTACTTC.

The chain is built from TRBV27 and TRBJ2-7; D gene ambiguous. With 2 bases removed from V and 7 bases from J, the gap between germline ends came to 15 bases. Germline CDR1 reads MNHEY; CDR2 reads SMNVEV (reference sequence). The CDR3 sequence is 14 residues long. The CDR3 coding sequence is TGTGCCAGCAGTTTAGGCACTTCTCTCGGGGAGCAGTACTTC. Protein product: CASSLGTSLGEQYF.

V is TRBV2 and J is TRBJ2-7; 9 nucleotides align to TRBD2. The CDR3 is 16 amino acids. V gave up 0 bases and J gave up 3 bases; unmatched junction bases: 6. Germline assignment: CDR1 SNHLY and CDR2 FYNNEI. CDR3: CASSEATGLAIYEQYF. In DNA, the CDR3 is TGTGCCAGCAGTGAAGCCACGGGACTAGCTATCTACGAGCAGTACTTC.

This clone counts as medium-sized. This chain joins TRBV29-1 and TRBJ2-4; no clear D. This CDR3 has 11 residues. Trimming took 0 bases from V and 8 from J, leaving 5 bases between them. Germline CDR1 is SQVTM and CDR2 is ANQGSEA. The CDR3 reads CSVEDRDIQYF. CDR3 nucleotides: TGCAGCGTTGAAGATCGGGACATTCAGTACTTC.

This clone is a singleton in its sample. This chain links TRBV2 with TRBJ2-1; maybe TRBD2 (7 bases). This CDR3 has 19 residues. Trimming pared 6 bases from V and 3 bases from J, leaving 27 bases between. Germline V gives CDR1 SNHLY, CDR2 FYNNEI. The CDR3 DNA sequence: TGTGCCAGCAGACCCATGGAGACAAAAGCGGGGACAATCTACAATGAGCAGTTCTTC. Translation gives CASRPMETKAGTIYNEQFF.

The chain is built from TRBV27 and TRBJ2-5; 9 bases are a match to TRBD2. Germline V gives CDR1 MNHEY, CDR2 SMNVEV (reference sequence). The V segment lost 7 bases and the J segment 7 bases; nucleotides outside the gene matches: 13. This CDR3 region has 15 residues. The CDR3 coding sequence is TGTGCCAGCATCCCAGGCGGGGGGGAGTTCGGGACCCAGTACTTC. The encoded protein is CASIPGGGEFGTQYF.

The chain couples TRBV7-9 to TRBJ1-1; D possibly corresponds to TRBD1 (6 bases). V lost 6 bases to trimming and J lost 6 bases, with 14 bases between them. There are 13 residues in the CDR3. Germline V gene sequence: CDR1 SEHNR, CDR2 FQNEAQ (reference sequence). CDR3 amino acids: CASRTQGSAEAFF. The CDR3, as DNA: TGTGCCAGCAGAACACAGGGTAGCGCTGAAGCTTTCTTT.

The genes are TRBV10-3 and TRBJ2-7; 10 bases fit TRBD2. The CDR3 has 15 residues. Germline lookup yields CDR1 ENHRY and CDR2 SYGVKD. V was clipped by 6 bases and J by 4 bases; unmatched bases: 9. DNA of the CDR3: TGTGCCATCAGCGAAGCCGGGACTAGCGCGTACGAGCAGTACTTC. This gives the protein CAISEAGTSAYEQYF.

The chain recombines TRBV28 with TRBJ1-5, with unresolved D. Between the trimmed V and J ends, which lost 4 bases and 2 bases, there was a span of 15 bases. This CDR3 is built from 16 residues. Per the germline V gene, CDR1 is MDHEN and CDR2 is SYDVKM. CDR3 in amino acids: CASSSFLVTGNQPQHF. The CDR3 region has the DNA TGTGCCAGCAGTTCCTTCCTTGTAACAGGCAATCAGCCCCAGCATTTT.

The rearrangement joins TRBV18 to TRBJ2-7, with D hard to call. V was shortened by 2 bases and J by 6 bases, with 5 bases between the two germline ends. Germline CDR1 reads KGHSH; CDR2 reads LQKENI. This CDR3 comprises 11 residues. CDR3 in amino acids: CASSPGGEQYF. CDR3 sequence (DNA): TGTGCCAGCTCACCAGGCGGCGAGCAGTACTTC.

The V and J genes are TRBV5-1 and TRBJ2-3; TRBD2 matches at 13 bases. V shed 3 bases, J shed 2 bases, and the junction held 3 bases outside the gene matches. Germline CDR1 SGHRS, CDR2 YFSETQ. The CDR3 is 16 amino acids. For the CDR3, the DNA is TGCGCCAGCAGCTCGGGACTAGCGGGGAACACAGATACGCAGTATTTT. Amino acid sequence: CASSSGLAGNTDTQYF.

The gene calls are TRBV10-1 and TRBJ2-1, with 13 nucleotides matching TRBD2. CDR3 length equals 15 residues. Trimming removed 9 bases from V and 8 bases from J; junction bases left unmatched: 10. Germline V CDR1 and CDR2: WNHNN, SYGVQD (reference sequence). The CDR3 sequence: CASEDGTSGNHEQFF. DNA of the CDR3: TGCGCCAGTGAGGATGGGACTAGCGGGAACCATGAGCAGTTCTTC.

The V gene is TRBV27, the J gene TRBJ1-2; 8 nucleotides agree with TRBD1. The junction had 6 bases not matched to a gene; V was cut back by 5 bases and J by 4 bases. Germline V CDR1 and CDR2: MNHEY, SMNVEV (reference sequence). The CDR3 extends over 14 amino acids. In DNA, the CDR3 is TGTGCCAGCAGTGAAACGGGACAGGTCTATGGCTACACCTTC. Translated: CASSETGQVYGYTF.

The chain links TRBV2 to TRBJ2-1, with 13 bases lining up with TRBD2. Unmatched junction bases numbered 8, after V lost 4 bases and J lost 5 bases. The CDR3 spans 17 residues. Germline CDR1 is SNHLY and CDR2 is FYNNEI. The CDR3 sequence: CASSVTRGLAGNNEQFF. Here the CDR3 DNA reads TGTGCCAGCAGTGTAACCCGGGGACTAGCGGGGAACAATGAGCAGTTCTTC.

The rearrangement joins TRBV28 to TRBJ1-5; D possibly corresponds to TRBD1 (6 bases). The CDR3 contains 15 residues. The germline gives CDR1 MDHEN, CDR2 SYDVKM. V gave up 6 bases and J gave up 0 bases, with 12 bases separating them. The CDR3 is CASSSDRYSNQPQHF. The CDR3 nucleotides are TGTGCCAGCAGCTCCGACAGGTATAGCAATCAGCCCCAGCATTTT.

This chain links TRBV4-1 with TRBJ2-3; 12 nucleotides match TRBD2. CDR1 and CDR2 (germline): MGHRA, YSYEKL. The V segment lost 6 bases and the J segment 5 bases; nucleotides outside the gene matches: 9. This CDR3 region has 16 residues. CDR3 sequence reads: CASRQLAGGTQDTQYF. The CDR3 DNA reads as TGCGCCAGCAGACAGCTAGCGGGAGGGACTCAAGATACGCAGTATTTT.

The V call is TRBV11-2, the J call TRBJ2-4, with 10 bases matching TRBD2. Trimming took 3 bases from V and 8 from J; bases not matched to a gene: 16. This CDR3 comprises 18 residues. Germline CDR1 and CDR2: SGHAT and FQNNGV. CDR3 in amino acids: CASSLSPGLAVPGDIQYF. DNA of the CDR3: TGTGCCAGCAGCTTGTCTCCCGGACTAGCGGTCCCCGGGGACATTCAGTACTTC.

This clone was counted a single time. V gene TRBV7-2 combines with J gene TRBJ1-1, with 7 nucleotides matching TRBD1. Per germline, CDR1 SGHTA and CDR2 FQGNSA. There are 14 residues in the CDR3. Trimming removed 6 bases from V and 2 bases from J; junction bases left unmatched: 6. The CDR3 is CASRRRGPNTEAFF. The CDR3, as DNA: TGTGCCAGCAGACGGAGGGGGCCTAACACTGAAGCTTTCTTT. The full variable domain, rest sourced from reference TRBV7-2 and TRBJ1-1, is GAGVSQSPSNKVTEKGKDVELRCDPISGHTALYWYRQSLGQGLEFLIYFQGNSAPDKSGLPSDRFSAERTGGSVSTLTIQRTQQEDSAVYLCASRRRGPNTEAFFGQGTRLTVV.

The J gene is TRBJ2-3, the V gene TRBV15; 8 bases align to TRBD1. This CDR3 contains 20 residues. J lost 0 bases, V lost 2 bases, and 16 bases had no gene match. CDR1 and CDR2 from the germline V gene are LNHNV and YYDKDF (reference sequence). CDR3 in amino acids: CATSRPNQPTGEYSTDTQYF. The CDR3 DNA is TGTGCCACCAGCAGACCAAACCAACCGACAGGGGAATATAGCACAGATACGCAGTATTTT. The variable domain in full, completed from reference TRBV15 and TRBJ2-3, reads DAMVIQNPRYQVTQFGKPVTLSCSQTLNHNVMYWYQQKSSQAPKLLFHYYDKDFNNEADTPDNFQSRRPNTSFCFLDIRSPGLGDTAMYLCATSRPNQPTGEYSTDTQYFGPGTRLTVL.